A single sample is the source of the 32 T cell receptor beta chains below, sequenced in a study of neurological immune-mediated disorders. TCRdb redid the calling of the 5' RACE reads with MiXCR, one entry per CDR3 protein. Among roughly 48,000 distinct CDR3 sequences, about 26% were seen once, and the ten largest hold 23%. Sequencing input: PBMCs. These receptors came from a woman in her 70s in good health.

This clonotype has at least ten counts. The chain has TRBV7-7 and TRBJ2-5; a possible D gene is TRBD1 (6 bases). Germline CDR1 reads SSHAT; CDR2 reads FNYEAQ (reference sequence). The CDR3 is made up of 14 amino acids. V was pared by 4 bases and J by 2 bases, with 11 bases between. The CDR3: CASSSFRGQETQYF. The CDR3 bases are TGTGCCAGCAGCTCTTTCAGGGGACAAGAGACCCAGTACTTC.

V is TRBV7-9 and J is TRBJ2-5; no definite D call. Germline values: CDR1 SEHNR, CDR2 FQNEAQ (reference sequence). V was clipped by 0 bases and J by 9 bases, with 8 bases between them. The CDR3 consists of 12 residues. CDR3 sequence (DNA): TGTGCCAGCAGCTTAGCGACCTCGGCCCAGTACTTC. Amino acid sequence: CASSLATSAQYF.

This clonotype has a count of ten or more. J is TRBJ2-1 and V is TRBV7-2; D is ambiguous. The CDR3 totals 12 residues. Trimming removed 4 bases at V and 3 bases at J, with 4 bases between. The germline V gene has CDR1 SGHTA and CDR2 FQGNSA. CDR3 residues: CASSSYYNEQFF. The DNA for the CDR3 is TGTGCCAGCAGCTCGTACTACAATGAGCAGTTCTTC.

Many counts were recorded for this clonotype. The rearrangement uses TRBV7-2 and TRBJ2-1; possibly TRBD2 for D (6 bases). Deletions cut 5 bases from V and 2 bases from J, with 13 bases between. Germline CDR1 and CDR2: SGHTA and FQGNSA. The CDR3 is made up of 15 amino acids. DNA of the CDR3: TGTGCCAGCAGCGTGGAGCGGGCAACCTACAATGAGCAGTTCTTC. It translates to CASSVERATYNEQFF.

This clonotype occurred many times. The chain is built from TRBV20-1 and TRBJ1-5; maybe TRBD1 (6 bases). V shed 1 base and J shed 10 bases, with 17 bases lying between them. The CDR3 covers 14 residues. Germline CDR1 is DFQATT and CDR2 is SNEGSKA (reference sequence). The CDR3 nucleotides are TGCAGTGCTAGAGGGACGGAGGGGGTTACACCCCAGCATTTT. Its translation: CSARGTEGVTPQHF.

This clonotype has at least ten counts. This chain connects TRBV12-3 or TRBV12-4 to TRBJ1-6, with D hard to call. The CDR3 covers 15 residues. Deletions cut 8 bases from V and 8 bases from J, with 19 bases between. The CDR3 bases are TGTGCCAGCTCCCCCATGGGGTTCCCCGATTCACCCCTCCACTTT. Its translation is CASSPMGFPDSPLHF.

About this clonotype itself: A much larger clone differs by one base, so this may be a read error. V is TRBV29-1 and J is TRBJ1-5; D is unresolved. Trimming left V 7 bases short and J 3 bases short, with 10 bases between. This CDR3 spans 12 amino acids. Germline values: CDR1 SQVTM, CDR2 ANQGSEA. CDR3 region: CSASHPNQPQHF. The CDR3 region has the DNA TGCAGCGCCTCCCATCCCAATCAGCCCCAGCATTTT.

This clonotype has at least ten counts. This chain connects TRBV5-1 to TRBJ2-5; 9 bases agree with TRBD1. Per germline, CDR1 SGHRS and CDR2 YFSETQ. The CDR3 is made up of 16 amino acids. After removal of 0 bases from V and 4 bases from J, the junction contained 7 bases not matched to a gene. CDR3 sequence reads: CASSLETGGFGETQYF. Written as DNA, the CDR3 is TGCGCCAGCAGCTTGGAGACAGGGGGGTTCGGAGAGACCCAGTACTTC.

This clonotype showed up many times. The chain combines TRBV27 with TRBJ1-6; the D is unclear. V was trimmed by 5 bases and J by 4 bases, leaving 3 bases between them. CDR1 is MNHEY and CDR2 is SMNVEV in the germline V gene (reference sequence). The CDR3 sequence is 12 residues long. CDR3 sequence (DNA): TGTGCCAGCAGTGTATATAATTCACCCCTCCACTTT. It is translated as CASSVYNSPLHF.

The rearrangement uses TRBV29-1 and TRBJ2-7, with D possibly matching TRBD1 (6 bases). This CDR3 is 15 amino acids long. Germline V gene data show CDR1 as SQVTM and CDR2 as ANQGSEA. Trimming pared 1 base from V and 0 bases from J, leaving 13 bases between. The DNA for the CDR3 is TGCAGCGTTGAAGGGACAGCATCGAGCTCCTACGAGCAGTACTTC. Its translation: CSVEGTASSSYEQYF.

This clonotype appeared many times. The V and J genes are TRBV18 and TRBJ2-3; TRBD1 matches 9 bases. J gave up 14 bases and V 3 bases, and 9 bases lay outside the gene matches. The CDR3 is 13 residues long. Looked up from germline, CDR1 is KGHSH and CDR2 is LQKENI. This CDR3 reads CASSPPQGAPPYF. The DNA for the CDR3 is TGTGCCAGCTCACCCCCACAGGGGGCCCCCCCGTATTTT.

The chain joins TRBV28 to TRBJ2-3; 7 nucleotides line up with TRBD2. V lost 10 bases to trimming and J lost 0 bases; unmatched junction nucleotides: 13. This CDR3 has 16 residues. Germline V gene lookup returns CDR1 MDHEN and CDR2 SYDVKM. The CDR3 region is CATLVGGVTSTDTQYF. As DNA, the CDR3 is TGTGCCACCCTGGTTGGGGGGGTGACTAGCACAGATACGCAGTATTTT.

CDR3 in amino acids: CASSSSTGKDGTQYF. CDR3 bases: TGCGCCAGCAGCTCATCGACAGGGAAGGATGGGACCCAGTACTTC. This chain connects TRBV5-1 to TRBJ2-5, with 7 bases lining up with TRBD1. The CDR3 runs 15 residues. V dropped 3 bases and J dropped 7; count of bases not matched to a gene: 12. Per germline, CDR1 SGHRS and CDR2 YFSETQ.

This clonotype was seen ten or more times. The V call is TRBV5-6, the J call TRBJ2-1; possibly TRBD2 for D (5 bases). This CDR3 contains 16 residues. CDR1 SGHDT and CDR2 YYEEEE come from the germline V gene. Trimming removed 0 bases from V and 3 bases from J, with 13 bases in between. The CDR3 DNA reads TGTGCCAGCAGCTTGGCCGGAGGCGGGCTCTACAATGAGCAGTTCTTC. Its translation: CASSLAGGGLYNEQFF.

This sequence joins TRBV9 and TRBJ2-3, with no clear D. The CDR3 totals 15 residues. CDR1 is SGDLS, CDR2 YYNGEE, per germline. V dropped 6 bases and J dropped 0 bases, with 14 bases sitting between them. The CDR3 DNA sequence: TGTGCCAGCATCGCAGGTTCGTGGAGCACAGATACGCAGTATTTT. The encoded protein is CASIAGSWSTDTQYF.

The V gene is TRBV6-5, the J gene TRBJ1-6; tentatively, D is TRBD1 (5 bases). V lost 8 bases, J lost 10 bases, and 21 bases lay in between. This CDR3 region has 15 residues. Germline CDR1 is MNHEY and CDR2 is SVGAGI. The CDR3 nucleotides read TGTGCCAGCCTAGGCGGGGCAGCTTCGAACTCACCCCTCCACTTT. It codes for CASLGGAASNSPLHF.

Regarding this clonotype: A much larger clone lies a single base off, so this may be a read error. The chain carries TRBV2 and TRBJ1-4, with TRBD1 as a possible D gene (5 bases). Looked up from germline, CDR1 is SNHLY and CDR2 is FYNNEI. This CDR3 has 14 residues. The V and J ends lost 10 bases and 3 bases respectively, with 15 bases between them. Written as DNA, the CDR3 is TGTGCCAACAGCGACGAAGGGGCTAATGAAAAACTGTTTTTT. Its protein is CANSDEGANEKLFF.

The table lists this clonotype with many counts. The rearrangement uses TRBV4-3 and TRBJ1-3; TRBD1 might be the D (5 bases). CDR1 is LGHNA, CDR2 YSLEER, per germline. The ends were cut back, 0 bases at V and 0 bases at J, with 9 bases in the middle. The CDR3 length is 16 residues. CDR3 bases: TGCGCCAGCAGCCAAGACGGACACCCCTCTGGAAACACCATATATTTT. This codes for CASSQDGHPSGNTIYF.

This clonotype was picked up many times. V and J are TRBV15 and TRBJ1-4; no firm D call. The CDR3 length is 16 residues. The germline V gene encodes CDR1 LNHNV and CDR2 YYDKDF (reference sequence). V shed 0 bases and J shed 7 bases, with 15 bases lying between them. CDR3 in amino acids: CATSRDLAAPVEKLFF. The CDR3 DNA is TGTGCCACCAGCAGAGATCTGGCAGCTCCGGTTGAAAAACTGTTTTTT.

In regard to this clonotype: Because the CDR3's place on the DNA is in doubt, the DNA is left out and the CDR3 is given as listed by TCRdb. The chain employs TRBV5-5 and TRBJ2-1; the table names TRBD2, a call not compared with the DNA. Inclusive of both ends, the CDR3 amounts to 22 amino acids. Germline CDR1 SGHKS, CDR2 YYEKEE (reference sequence). This CDR3 reads CASSFYICSASESQAWGNEQFF.

CDR3 residues: CASSASGSSGDTQYF. The CDR3 DNA follows: TGTGCCAGCTCCGCTAGCGGGAGTTCCGGAGATACGCAGTATTTT. V gene TRBV6-1 combines with J gene TRBJ2-3, with 10 bases aligning to TRBD2. In germline, CDR1 is MNHNS, CDR2 SASEGT. The CDR3 totals 15 residues. The ends lost 8 bases at V and 5 bases at J; junction bases unmatched: 10.

The V and J genes are TRBV7-2 and TRBJ2-7; weak D call: TRBD2 (6 bases). The V gene's germline CDR1 is SGHTA and CDR2 FQGNSA. CDR3 length equals 15 residues. Trimming pared 5 bases from V and 1 base from J, leaving 15 bases between. CDR3 DNA sequence: TGTGCCAGCAGCCCGGGGGTAGCGCTATCCTACGAGCAGTACTTC. This sequence encodes CASSPGVALSYEQYF. The full variable domain, with the rest looked up from reference TRBV7-2 and TRBJ2-7, is GAGVSQSPSNKVTEKGKDVELRCDPISGHTALYWYRQSLGQGLEFLIYFQGNSAPDKSGLPSDRFSAERTGGSVSTLTIQRTQQEDSAVYLCASSPGVALSYEQYFGPGTRLTVT.

This clonotype has ten or more counts. V usage is TRBV15 and J usage is TRBJ1-4; D ambiguous. The CDR3 is made up of 15 amino acids. The germline CDR1 and CDR2 sequences are LNHNV and YYDKDF (reference sequence). Trimming stripped 1 base from V and 7 bases from J, with 13 bases between. The CDR3 sequence: CATSRVAPRAEKLFF. The CDR3 DNA follows: TGTGCCACCAGCAGAGTGGCCCCTCGGGCTGAAAAACTGTTTTTT.

This clonotype was seen repeatedly, ten times or more. This chain uses TRBV7-6 with TRBJ2-5, with D unclear. Germline values: CDR1 SGHVS, CDR2 FNYEAQ. The V and J ends lost 1 base and 5 bases respectively, with 14 bases between them. The CDR3 runs to 15 residues. In DNA form, the CDR3 reads TGTGCCAGCAGCTTAGGATGGGGATCAAGGGAGACCCAGTACTTC. Its protein product is CASSLGWGSRETQYF.

This clonotype was recorded many times. The CDR3 nucleotides are TGTGCCAGCAGCTTAGAGGGATTGGGCATAGCTAATGAAAAACTGTTTTTT. Its translation is CASSLEGLGIANEKLFF. The V gene is TRBV7-2, the J gene TRBJ1-4; D remains ambiguous. The V end lost 1 base, the J end lost 3 bases, and 15 bases lay between the germline ends. This CDR3 spans 17 amino acids. Germline V gene sequence: CDR1 SGHTA, CDR2 FQGNSA.

This chain links TRBV10-3 with TRBJ2-7, with 8 nucleotides matching TRBD2. The V gene's germline CDR1 is ENHRY and CDR2 SYGVKD. The CDR3 sequence is 15 residues long. The junction had 9 bases not matched to a gene; V was cut back by 2 bases and J by 6 bases. The CDR3, as DNA: TGTGCCATCAGTGAGGGTCAGCGGGAGCGGAGCGAGCAGTACTTC. It is translated as CAISEGQRERSEQYF.

Details on this clonotype: Here the CDR3 omits its conserved ending phenylalanine or tryptophan, so a read error is the likely source. The chain carries TRBV9 and TRBJ2-5; D might be TRBD2 (5 bases). Trimming pared 0 bases from V and 2 bases from J, leaving 8 bases between. Germline CDR1 and CDR2: SGDLS and YYNGEE. The CDR3 runs to 14 residues. In DNA, the CDR3 is TGTGCCAGCAGCGTAGTCGCGGGTCAAGAGACCCAGTACTCC. It encodes CASSVVAGQETQYS.

As concerns this clonotype: Germline is not matched at one junction end, which may reflect a read error. V is TRBV12-3 or TRBV12-4 and J is TRBJ2-5; D gene unclear. This CDR3 region has 14 residues. The CDR3, as DNA: TGTGCCAGAAGTTTCTGGACGGCAGGAGAGACCCAGTACTTC. Its protein product is CARSFWTAGETQYF.

This clonotype was picked up a small number of times. The chain uses TRBV4-2 and TRBJ1-1, with D uncertain. V lost 2 bases to trimming and J lost 1 base, with 8 bases between them. Germline values: CDR1 LGHNA, CDR2 YNFKEQ. The CDR3 is made up of 14 amino acids. The CDR3 coding sequence is TGTGCCAGCAGCCAAAGCCTCGCGAACACTGAAGCTTTCTTT. Residues: CASSQSLANTEAFF.

This clonotype was found many times. The chain has TRBV9 and TRBJ2-1, with 7 bases matching TRBD2. With 0 bases clipped from V and 4 bases from J, the junction kept 4 bases outside the gene matches. CDR3 size: 15 residues. Germline values: CDR1 SGDLS, CDR2 YYNGEE. CDR3 residues: CASSVVERGYNEQFF. The CDR3 bases are TGTGCCAGCAGCGTAGTGGAGCGGGGTTACAATGAGCAGTTCTTC. Supplemented by reference TRBV9 and TRBJ2-1, the full variable domain reads DSGVTQTPKHLITATGQRVTLRCSPRSGDLSVYWYQQSLDQGLQFLIQYYNGEERAKGNILERFSAQQFPDLHSELNLSSLELGDSALYFCASSVVERGYNEQFFGPGTRLTVL.

The chain links TRBV7-9 to TRBJ1-6; D call uncertain. The CDR3 has 12 amino acids. Between the trimmed V and J ends, which lost 11 bases and 7 bases, there was a span of 12 bases. The germline gives CDR1 SEHNR, CDR2 FQNEAQ (reference sequence). CDR3 protein: CAGSLANSPLHF. CDR3 nucleotide sequence: TGTGCCGGGTCGTTAGCAAATTCACCCCTCCACTTT.

This clonotype has ten or more counts. CDR3 bases: TGTGCCAGCAGCCAAGAGTCTCAGCGCGGAGATACGCAGTATTTT. Protein sequence: CASSQESQRGDTQYF. The rearrangement links TRBV4-2 to TRBJ2-3; D unclear. V lost 0 bases to trimming and J lost 5 bases, with 12 bases between them. From germline, CDR1 is LGHNA and CDR2 YNFKEQ. The CDR3 has 15 amino acids.